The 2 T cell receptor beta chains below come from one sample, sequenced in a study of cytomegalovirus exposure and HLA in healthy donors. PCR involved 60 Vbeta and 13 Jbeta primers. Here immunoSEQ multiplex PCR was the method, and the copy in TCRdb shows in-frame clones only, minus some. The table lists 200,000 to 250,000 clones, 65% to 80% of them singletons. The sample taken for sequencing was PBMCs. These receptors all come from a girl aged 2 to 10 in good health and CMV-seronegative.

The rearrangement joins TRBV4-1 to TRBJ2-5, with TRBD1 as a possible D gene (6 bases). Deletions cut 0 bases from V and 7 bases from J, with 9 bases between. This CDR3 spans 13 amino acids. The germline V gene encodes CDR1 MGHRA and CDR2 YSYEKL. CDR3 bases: TGCGCCAGCAGCCAAGACCAAGGGGGGACCCAGTACTTC. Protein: CASSQDQGGTQYF.

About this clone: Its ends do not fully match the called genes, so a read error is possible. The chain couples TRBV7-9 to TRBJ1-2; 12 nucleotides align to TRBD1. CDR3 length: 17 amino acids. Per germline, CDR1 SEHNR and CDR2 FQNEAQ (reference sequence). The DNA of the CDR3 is TGTGCCAGCAGCCTCAGAGGGGACAGGGGGCTGTACTATGGCCACACCTTC. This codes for CASSLRGDRGLYYGHTF.